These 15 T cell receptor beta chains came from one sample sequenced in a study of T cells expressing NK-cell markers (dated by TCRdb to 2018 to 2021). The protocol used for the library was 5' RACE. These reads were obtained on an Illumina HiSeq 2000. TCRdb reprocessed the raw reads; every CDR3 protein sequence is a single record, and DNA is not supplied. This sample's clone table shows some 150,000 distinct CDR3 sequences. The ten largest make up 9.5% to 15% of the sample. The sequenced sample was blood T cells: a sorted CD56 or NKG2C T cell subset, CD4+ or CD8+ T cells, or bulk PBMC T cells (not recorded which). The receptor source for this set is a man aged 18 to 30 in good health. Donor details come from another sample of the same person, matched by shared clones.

CDR3 sequence: CASSQDPQGSTEAFF. The chain combines TRBV4-1 with TRBJ1-1; TCRdb's D gene call, TRBD1, goes unchecked for lack of DNA. CDR3 length: 15 residues. Germline assignment: CDR1 MGHRA and CDR2 YSYEKL.

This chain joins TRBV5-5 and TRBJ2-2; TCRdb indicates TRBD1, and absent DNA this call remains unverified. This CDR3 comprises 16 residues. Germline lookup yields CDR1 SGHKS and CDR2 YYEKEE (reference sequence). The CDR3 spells CASSLAPPENTGELFF.

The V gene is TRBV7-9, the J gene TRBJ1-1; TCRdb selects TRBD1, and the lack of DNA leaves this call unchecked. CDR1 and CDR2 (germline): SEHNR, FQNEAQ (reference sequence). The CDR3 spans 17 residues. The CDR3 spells CASSRPGQGEGNTEAFF.

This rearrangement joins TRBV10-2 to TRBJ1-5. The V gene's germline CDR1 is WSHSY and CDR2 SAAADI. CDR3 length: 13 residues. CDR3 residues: CASGQEDLQPQHF.

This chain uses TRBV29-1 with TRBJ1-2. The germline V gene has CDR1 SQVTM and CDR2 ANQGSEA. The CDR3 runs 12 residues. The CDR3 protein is CSETGEVYGYTF.

CDR3 sequence reads: CASSAGTRYEQYF. The chain links TRBV12-3 or TRBV12-4 to TRBJ2-7. The CDR3 totals 13 residues.

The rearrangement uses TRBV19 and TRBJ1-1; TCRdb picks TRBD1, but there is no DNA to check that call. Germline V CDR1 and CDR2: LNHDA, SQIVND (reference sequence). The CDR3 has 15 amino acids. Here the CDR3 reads CASSIRDKINTEAFF.

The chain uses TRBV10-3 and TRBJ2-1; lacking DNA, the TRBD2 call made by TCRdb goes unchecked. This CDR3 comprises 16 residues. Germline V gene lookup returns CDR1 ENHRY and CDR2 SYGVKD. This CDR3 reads CAITGTSAFSYNEQFF.

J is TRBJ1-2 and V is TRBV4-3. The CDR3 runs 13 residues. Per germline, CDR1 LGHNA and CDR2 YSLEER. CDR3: CASSQDTSWGYTF.

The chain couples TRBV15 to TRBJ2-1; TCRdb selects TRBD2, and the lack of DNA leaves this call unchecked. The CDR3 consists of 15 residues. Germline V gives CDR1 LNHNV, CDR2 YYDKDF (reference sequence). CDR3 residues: CATSRTSGSSDEQFF.

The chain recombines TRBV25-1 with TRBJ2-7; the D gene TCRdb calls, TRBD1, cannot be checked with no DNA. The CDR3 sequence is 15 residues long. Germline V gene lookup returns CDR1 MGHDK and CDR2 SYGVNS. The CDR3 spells CASSDWDRGAYEQYF.

This CDR3 reads CASSPSRGETQYF. J is TRBJ2-5 and V is TRBV4-3; no DNA is available, so the TRBD2 call from TCRdb remains unchecked. CDR3 length: 13 amino acids. The germline V gene has CDR1 LGHNA and CDR2 YSLEER.

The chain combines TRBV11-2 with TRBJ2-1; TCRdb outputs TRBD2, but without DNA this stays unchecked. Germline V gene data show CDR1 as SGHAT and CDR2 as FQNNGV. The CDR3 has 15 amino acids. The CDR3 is CASSLGGLAGVWQFF.

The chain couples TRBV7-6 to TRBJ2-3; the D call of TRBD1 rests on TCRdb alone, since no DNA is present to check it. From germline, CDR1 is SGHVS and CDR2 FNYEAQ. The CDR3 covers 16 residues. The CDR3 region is CASSSETGASTDTQYF.

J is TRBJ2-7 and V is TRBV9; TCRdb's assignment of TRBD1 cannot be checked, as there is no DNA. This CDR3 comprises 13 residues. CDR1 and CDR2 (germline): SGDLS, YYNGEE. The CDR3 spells CASSVGGWDEQYF.